This TCR beta chain was observed in a study of tissue T cells after allogeneic stem cell transplantation. For the study at large: Before transplant, recipient-origin PBMCs were collected in about 5 GVHD patients.

Data came from immunoSEQ multiplex PCR; TCRdb stores just in-frame clones and leaves some out. The sample carries tens of thousands of clones, roughly 92% recorded once. The study, taken as a whole, reports: In patients and mice, blood and spleen missed much of tissue repertoire.

The V and J ends lost 2 bases and 0 bases respectively, with 5 bases between them. Looked up from germline, CDR1 is LNHDA and CDR2 is SQIVND (reference sequence). The CDR3 consists of 13 residues. As to this clone: The target antigen is unknown.

Sequences were derived from blood, sampled before transplantation. The rearrangement links TRBV19 to TRBJ2-7; D not resolved. The receptor was isolated from a woman between 40 and 69 years old who later had graft-versus-host disease after an allogeneic stem cell transplant. The CDR3 loop is CASSIRVSYEQYF. DNA of the CDR3: TGTGCCAGTAGTATAAGAGTCTCCTACGAGCAGTACTTC.